This T cell receptor beta chain was sequenced during a study of blood T cell repertoires in COVID-19. Symptom resolution, clearance, or two negative PCRs marked the recovered donors of Cohort 3. TCRdb's copy holds only in-frame clones and misses some; the assay was immunoSEQ multiplex PCR. The sample consists of over 250,000 clones, around 87% of them appearing once. Sequencing was done on a sample of PBMCs or T cells enriched from blood (not recorded which). The clonotype was recovered from a woman aged 18-29 years who had recovered from COVID-19.

The CDR3 sequence is CSVIDRHGGHPGGYTF. CDR3 DNA sequence: TGCAGCGTGATTGACCGACATGGGGGACATCCGGGAGGCTACACCTTC. The chain couples TRBV29-1 to TRBJ1-2, with D possibly TRBD1 on 6 matching bases. Germline V gene sequence: CDR1 SQVTM, CDR2 ANQGSEA. This CDR3 spans 16 amino acids. V was trimmed by 6 bases and J by 8 bases, leaving 28 bases between them.